This T cell receptor (beta chain) was identified in a study of T cells in localized non-small cell lung cancer. Points from the study as a whole: Paired adjacent lung recovered a median roughly 54 of the top 100 tumor clones. Clonality of T cells reached its maximum in uninvolved adjacent lung, surpassing tumor. Longer survival (overall) was linked to higher T cell density in blood.

Libraries were prepared by immunoSEQ multiplex PCR; TCRdb keeps only in-frame clonotypes and omits some of them. The table lists about 10,000 clones, approximately 81% of them singletons. Losses at the gene ends were 6 bases for V and 10 bases for J; bases not matched to a gene: 11. Germline assignment: CDR1 SQVTM and CDR2 ANQGSEA. CDR3 length equals 14 residues. On this clone: No antigen is known for it.

The chain recombines TRBV29-1 with TRBJ2-1, with 11 bases lining up with TRBD2. The source material was peripheral blood, sampled before any cancer treatment. This clonotype originated in a male donor at least 60 years old with stage III lung adenocarcinoma. DNA of the CDR3: TGCAGCGTCGGTACTAGCGGGAGTCGCGGGGAGCAGTTCTTC. Its protein product is CSVGTSGSRGEQFF.